The rows below give T cell receptor beta chains drawn from one sample of a study of blood T cells in healthy people across ages. Each CDR3 protein gets one entry after TCRdb re-called the 5' RACE reads with MiXCR. The sample has about 730,000 distinct CDR3 sequences, about 42% seen once. Source material: blood. All receptors come from a woman aged 55-70 years in good health. Both conserved end residues are part of each CDR3.

J gene | CDR3 length | V gene | CDR3 protein
TRBJ2-7 | 15 | TRBV11-3 | CASSLIGTGGYEQYF
TRBJ1-5 | 16 | TRBV7-2 | CASSRFGGHSNLPQHF
TRBJ2-5 | 20 | TRBV25-1 | CASSEGMGQGKRGIYNEQYF
TRBJ2-7 | 15 | TRBV12-3/TRBV12-4 | CASSSRARGSYEQYF
TRBJ1-1 | 13 | TRBV29-1 | CSARAGLNTEAFF
TRBJ1-2 | 14 | TRBV12-3/TRBV12-4 | CASSFVGDSYGYTF
- | 15 | TRBV28 | CASSLDREVAYEQYF
TRBJ2-3 | 13 | TRBV2 | CASSGQGLDTQYF
TRBJ2-1 | 20 | TRBV6-1 | CASSPSGRPAGGPGKNEQFF
TRBJ1-1 | 14 | TRBV10-3 | CASTLVDGDTEAFF
TRBJ1-5 | 13 | TRBV6-5 | CASRQGRNQPQHF
TRBJ1-6 | 14 | TRBV7-2 | CASSGGGTVLPLHF
TRBJ1-1 | 11 | TRBV29-1 | CSGGGNTEAFF
TRBJ2-1 | 13 | TRBV7-2 | CASSARTNGAQFF
TRBJ2-7 | 15 | TRBV15 | CATSEPGTGKDEQYF
TRBJ1-1 | 11 | TRBV20-1 | CSGTGSTEAFF
TRBJ1-2 | 15 | TRBV10-3 | CAISGGQRANYGYTF
TRBJ1-4 | 13 | TRBV29-1 | CSTTTGWGEKLFF
TRBJ2-5 | 14 | TRBV20-1 | CSAPLAGGPHEQYF
TRBJ2-7 | 14 | TRBV7-9 | CASTPGEGSYEQYF
- | 14 | TRBV5-1 | CASSFRGDNNEQYF
TRBJ2-3 | 16 | TRBV9 | CASSALAGEGTDTQYF
TRBJ1-2 | 14 | TRBV9 | CASSLTGQGAGYTF
TRBJ1-5 | 18 | TRBV6-1 | CASSEAIWAAYSNQPQHF
TRBJ2-5 | 15 | TRBV15 | CATSRTSPSQETQYF
TRBJ1-5 | 15 | TRBV6-1 | CASSDRTGNNQPQHF
TRBJ1-5 | 17 | TRBV20-1 | CSARVGTGTVGNQPQHF
TRBJ2-3 | 14 | TRBV2 | CASTRQGATDTQYF
TRBJ2-7 | 15 | TRBV27 | CASSLVGTATYEQYF
- | 13 | TRBV20-1 | CSAKLSGKNIQYF
TRBJ1-1 | 14 | TRBV5-1 | CASSYDGVNTEAFF
TRBJ2-4 | 17 | TRBV4-3 | CASSQVGLAESKNIQYF
TRBJ2-1 | 15 | TRBV20-1 | CSARQLAGEANEQFF
TRBJ1-6 | 14 | TRBV11-2 | CASSWTDYNSPLHF
TRBJ2-7 | 14 | TRBV2 | CASSALRSTYEQYF
TRBJ2-3 | 13 | TRBV10-2 | CANSESIQDTQYF
TRBJ2-5 | 12 | TRBV6-1 | CASTDVRETQYF
TRBJ2-1 | 17 | TRBV18 | CASSPPNRRTNWETQFF